This T cell receptor beta chain was profiled in a study of CD8+ T cells in alopecia areata. Study results and limitations: Higher clonality and more expanded CD8+ clones appeared in lesional than normal scalp.

Reverse transcription of extracted RNA yielded cDNA, which provided the sequencing template. This table comes from immunoSEQ multiplex PCR, and its TCRdb copy is limited to in-frame clones, with some not included. The sample records 90,000 to 150,000 clones, over 60% being singletons. Germline assignment: CDR1 SGHRS and CDR2 YFSETQ. This CDR3 spans 15 amino acids. The V end lost 4 bases, the J end lost 4 bases, and 12 bases lay between the germline ends. In regard to this clone: Its antigen is as yet unknown.

The receptor comes from a human donor in good health. This chain connects TRBV5-1 to TRBJ2-6; D perhaps matches TRBD1 (6 bases). The material sequenced was CD4+ T cells sorted from blood. The CDR3 sequence: CASSIQGFGANVLTF. CDR3 nucleotide sequence: TGCGCCAGCAGCATACAGGGCTTCGGGGCCAACGTCCTGACTTTC.